This TCR beta chain was identified in a study of blood T cell repertoires in COVID-19. Study background: Acute-phase and convalescent COVID-19 samples originated in the United States, Italy and Spain. The analysed material was cDNA or gDNA that came from T cells, B-cell-depleted T cells, or PBMCs.

TCRdb's copy holds only in-frame clones and misses some; the assay was immunoSEQ multiplex PCR. The table shows under 250,000 clones, with 70% to 90% occurring only once. This CDR3 region has 17 residues. Germline V gene sequence: CDR1 SGDLS, CDR2 YYNGEE. With V trimmed by 0 bases and J by 4 bases, 9 bases remained unmatched. The source material was peripheral blood. This chain joins TRBV9 and TRBJ2-5; 10 bases align to TRBD1. The source of this sequence is a man aged 55 to 70 with acute or convalescent COVID-19. CDR3: CASSVGAGTGAGETQYF. The CDR3, as DNA: TGTGCCAGCAGCGTAGGGGCCGGGACAGGGGCTGGAGAGACCCAGTACTTC.